The 21 T cell receptor beta chains presented below share a single source sample, sequenced in a study of T cells in Graves' hyperthyroidism and ophthalmopathy. The source material, RNA transcripts, was used to amplify TCR beta CDR3 regions. First-round RT-PCR of the TCR CDR3 relied on the HTBI primer set. TCRdb processed the multiplex PCR reads anew with MiXCR; each CDR3 protein has one entry. The data hold fewer than 700,000 distinct CDR3 sequences, with roughly 15% observed a single time. The sequencing input was blood. Every receptor here comes from a woman aged 18-30 years with Graves' ophthalmopathy.

The rearrangement links TRBV19 to TRBJ1-5, with TRBD1 matching 11 bases. This CDR3 has 16 residues. After removal of 6 bases from V and 3 bases from J, the junction contained 7 bases not matched to a gene. Looked up from germline, CDR1 is LNHDA and CDR2 is SQIVND (reference sequence). CDR3 sequence reads: CASRGQGEANNQPQHF. CDR3 DNA sequence: TGTGCCAGTAGGGGACAGGGGGAGGCTAACAATCAGCCCCAGCATTTT.

A few counts support this clonotype. The CDR3 DNA sequence: TGTGCCAGCAGCTTCACTCCGGCGGTACGGCGGAACACTGAAGCTTTCTTT. Its protein is CASSFTPAVRRNTEAFF. The genes are TRBV7-2 and TRBJ1-1; D is ambiguous. CDR1 is SGHTA, CDR2 FQGNSA, per germline. The CDR3 extends over 17 amino acids. V was shortened by 3 bases and J by 1 base, with 18 bases between the two germline ends.

This clonotype was found a few times. A single base separates this from a much larger clone, so it may be a read error. This sequence joins TRBV6-2 or TRBV6-3 and TRBJ2-7; unclear D gene. Germline CDR1 MNHEY, CDR2 SVGEGT. The ends were cut back, 5 bases at V and 0 bases at J, with 5 bases in the middle. CDR3 length: 12 residues. CDR3 bases: TGTGCCAGCAGTGGGTACTCCTACGAGCAGTACTTC. Its translation is CASSGYSYEQYF.

Regarding this clonotype: One end of the junction does not line up with germline, which may come from a read error. V and J are TRBV7-2 and TRBJ2-5, with 14 bases fitting TRBD2. In germline, CDR1 is SGHTA, CDR2 FQGNSA. The CDR3 sequence is 18 residues long. The CDR3 spells CASSLIPGLAGEQETQYF. The CDR3, as DNA: TGCGCCAGCAGCCTGATCCCGGGACTAGCGGGAGAACAAGAGACCCAGTACTTC. The variable domain in full, completed from reference TRBV7-2 and TRBJ2-5, reads GAGVSQSPSNKVTEKGKDVELRCDPISGHTALYWYRQSLGQGLEFLIYFQGNSAPDKSGLPSDRFSAERTGGSVSTLTIQRTQQEDSAVYLCASSLIPGLAGEQETQYFGPGTRLLVL.

This clonotype was seen a handful of times. The chain links TRBV7-8 to TRBJ1-4; D call uncertain. V lost 5 bases, J lost 7 bases, and 17 bases lay in between. This CDR3 is built from 15 residues. Germline V lookup: CDR1 SGHVS, CDR2 FQNEAQ. The chain's CDR3 is CASSPDGGSGEKLFF. CDR3 bases: TGTGCCAGCAGCCCGGACGGCGGTTCTGGTGAAAAACTGTTTTTT. The full variable domain, completed using reference TRBV7-8 and TRBJ1-4, is GAGVSQSPRYKVAKRGQDVALRCDPISGHVSLFWYQQALGQGPEFLTYFQNEAQLDKSGLPSDRFFAERPEGSVSTLKIQRTQQEDSAVYLCASSPDGGSGEKLFFGSGTQLSVL.

This chain joins TRBV20-1 and TRBJ1-2; no definite D call. In germline, CDR1 is DFQATT, CDR2 SNEGSKA (reference sequence). The CDR3 runs 12 residues. Trimming left V 1 base short and J 5 bases short, with 8 bases between. The chain's CDR3 is CSARAQEYGYTF. As DNA, the CDR3 is TGCAGTGCTAGAGCTCAGGAGTATGGCTACACCTTC.

This clonotype was found many times. This rearrangement joins TRBV4-1 to TRBJ2-7, with no clear D. Germline V gene lookup returns CDR1 MGHRA and CDR2 YSYEKL. Deletions cut 5 bases from V and 2 bases from J, with 4 bases between. The CDR3 spans 11 residues. DNA of the CDR3: TGCGCCAGCAGCAGAGCCTACGAGCAGTACTTC. This sequence encodes CASSRAYEQYF.

This clonotype has a count of ten or more. The chain couples TRBV7-9 to TRBJ2-1, with 8 bases aligning to TRBD1. V shed 6 bases, J shed 6 bases, and the junction held 10 bases outside the gene matches. The CDR3 covers 15 residues. The germline gives CDR1 SEHNR, CDR2 FQNEAQ (reference sequence). CDR3 residues: CASRDQGAAGNEQFF. In DNA, the CDR3 is TGTGCCAGCAGGGATCAGGGGGCAGCGGGCAATGAGCAGTTCTTC.

V is TRBV9 and J is TRBJ2-3; 8 bases line up with TRBD2. Germline V CDR1 and CDR2: SGDLS, YYNGEE. With 3 bases clipped from V and 1 base from J, the junction kept 10 bases outside the gene matches. This CDR3 comprises 17 residues. The CDR3 loop is CASSANRAGGRTDTQYF. The CDR3 coding sequence is TGTGCCAGCAGCGCAAACAGGGCGGGAGGTCGCACAGATACGCAGTATTTT.

This clonotype was observed many times. This chain connects TRBV7-3 to TRBJ1-6, with no clear D. In germline, CDR1 is SGHTA, CDR2 FQGTGA. The CDR3 is made up of 13 amino acids. The V gene lost 5 bases and the J gene lost 7 bases, with 9 bases spanning the gap. Here the CDR3 reads CASSATGNSPLHF. The CDR3 bases are TGTGCCAGCAGCGCTACGGGGAATTCACCCCTCCACTTT.

This clonotype was observed a few times. The chain is built from TRBV11-2 and TRBJ1-3; the D gene is possibly TRBD1 (5 bases). Germline assignment: CDR1 SGHAT and CDR2 FQNNGV. The CDR3 is made up of 16 amino acids. With 1 base removed from V and 0 bases from J, the gap between germline ends came to 10 bases. DNA for the CDR3: TGTGCCAGCAGCTTAGGTTCTGGGGGCTCTGGAAACACCATATATTTT. Amino acids: CASSLGSGGSGNTIYF.

In this sample, this clonotype turned up many times. The chain uses TRBV7-6 and TRBJ2-7, with a weak D call TRBD2 (6 bases). CDR3 length equals 14 residues. CDR1 and CDR2 (germline): SGHVS, FNYEAQ. V lost 4 bases and J lost 4, with 14 bases in between. CDR3 coding DNA: TGTGCCAGCAGCTCCATGGGTCGGGGGTACGAGCAGTACTTC. Translated, it gives CASSSMGRGYEQYF.

The CDR3 spells CASSRRGEWTEAFF. CDR3 in DNA: TGTGCCAGCAGTAGAAGGGGGGAATGGACTGAAGCTTTCTTT. V and J are TRBV6-1 and TRBJ1-1; possible D gene TRBD1, 6 bases. This CDR3 region has 14 residues. Germline V gives CDR1 MNHNS, CDR2 SASEGT. Trimming took 5 bases from V and 5 from J, leaving 15 bases between them.

This rearrangement joins TRBV5-1 to TRBJ2-7; 11 nucleotides match TRBD1. Germline CDR1 reads SGHRS; CDR2 reads YFSETQ. The CDR3 has 15 amino acids. V trimming: 5 bases; J trimming: 6 bases; junction bases outside the gene matches: 10. The DNA of the CDR3 is TGCGCCAGCAGTTACGGACAGGGGGCCCCTATCGAGCAGTACTTC. Translation: CASSYGQGAPIEQYF.

The CDR3 DNA follows: TGTGCCAGTAAGAGACAGGGCACAGATACGCAGTATTTT. This gives the protein CASKRQGTDTQYF. V gene TRBV19 combines with J gene TRBJ2-3, with a tentative D call TRBD1 (6 bases). Per the germline V gene, CDR1 is LNHDA and CDR2 is SQIVND (reference sequence). The CDR3 totals 13 residues. Trimming took 7 bases from V and 1 from J, leaving 9 bases between them.

The genes are TRBV4-1 and TRBJ2-1, with D uncertain. The CDR3 length is 13 residues. V was clipped by 5 bases and J by 5 bases, with 10 bases between them. Germline V gene sequence: CDR1 MGHRA, CDR2 YSYEKL. CDR3 coding DNA: TGCGCCAGCAGCTTCACTCAAAACAATGAGCAGTTCTTC. It yields the protein CASSFTQNNEQFF.

This chain uses TRBV7-9 with TRBJ1-1, with TRBD1 matching over 7 bases. The CDR3 spans 13 residues. The V segment lost 5 bases and the J segment 6 bases; nucleotides outside the gene matches: 6. The germline CDR1 and CDR2 sequences are SEHNR and FQNEAQ (reference sequence). The CDR3: CASSDRVWPEAFF. CDR3 nucleotide sequence: TGTGCCAGCAGCGACAGGGTTTGGCCTGAAGCTTTCTTT.

This clonotype was seen many times. This chain connects TRBV28 to TRBJ2-3, with TRBD2 as a possible D gene (5 bases). This CDR3 has 14 amino acids. Germline V gene data show CDR1 as MDHEN and CDR2 as SYDVKM. V lost 9 bases and J lost 2, with 15 bases in between. The CDR3 protein is CASGLLPNTDTQYF. DNA of the CDR3: TGTGCCAGTGGACTCCTACCTAACACAGATACGCAGTATTTT.

This clonotype was seen a few times. The chain joins TRBV5-1 to TRBJ1-1, with D possibly TRBD1 on 6 matching bases. The CDR3 contains 17 residues. V was shortened by 0 bases and J by 1 base, with 16 bases between the two germline ends. CDR1 is SGHRS, CDR2 YFSETQ, per germline. In DNA form, the CDR3 reads TGCGCCAGCAGCTTGGCTCTCGGTCGCAGGGGGAACACTGAAGCTTTCTTT. It yields the protein CASSLALGRRGNTEAFF.

This clonotype was recorded at least ten times. The chain employs TRBV19 and TRBJ2-1; tentative D call: TRBD2 (5 bases). The germline CDR1 and CDR2 sequences are LNHDA and SQIVND (reference sequence). V lost 0 bases and J lost 2, with 8 bases in between. The CDR3 is 15 residues long. The CDR3 nucleotides are TGTGCCAGTAGTATAGATCAGCGGACCTACAATGAGCAGTTCTTC. Its translation: CASSIDQRTYNEQFF.

This clonotype was seen repeatedly, ten times or more. The chain links TRBV27 to TRBJ2-5; 14 nucleotides match TRBD2. The V and J ends lost 7 bases and 5 bases, in that order; junction bases with no gene match: 15. The CDR3 loop spans 18 amino acids. Germline V lookup: CDR1 MNHEY, CDR2 SMNVEV (reference sequence). Here the CDR3 reads CASKPGRLAGGPGETQYF. CDR3 DNA: TGTGCCAGCAAACCGGGGCGACTAGCGGGGGGGCCCGGGGAGACCCAGTACTTC.